The sequence of this T cell receptor (beta chain) was determined in a study of cytomegalovirus exposure and HLA in healthy donors. Whole-study results and caveats: Relative to equally common others, HLA-associated TCR beta chains showed greater clonal expansion in a later analysis. TCR beta sequences reportedly predicted most subjects' HLA-A and HLA-B alleles accurately.

The CDR3 contains 23 residues. Per the germline V gene, CDR1 is SGHTA and CDR2 is FQGTGA. J gave up 0 bases and V 1 base, and 16 bases lay outside the gene matches. Comments on this clone: Its cognate antigen is unknown.

This PCR relied on a set of 60 Vbeta primers and 13 Jbeta primers. Measured with immunoSEQ multiplex PCR; TCRdb has only the in-frame clones, and not every one. This table holds around 130,000 clones, approximately 81% found once. The origin of this receptor is a woman aged 40 to 50 in good health and CMV-seronegative. V gene TRBV7-3 combines with J gene TRBJ2-4, with 15 bases aligning to TRBD2. Sequences were obtained from PBMCs. The CDR3: CASSLKVAGLAGGYLLAKNIQYF. In nucleotides, the CDR3 is TGTGCCAGCAGCTTAAAAGTGGCGGGACTAGCGGGGGGCTATCTATTAGCCAAAAACATTCAGTACTTC.